This T cell receptor (beta chain) was identified in a study of control samples from healthy donors and cancer patients. Between the trimmed V and J ends, which lost 2 bases and 4 bases, there was a span of 12 bases. Germline CDR1 reads SGHNT; CDR2 reads YYREEE (reference sequence). This CDR3 has 14 amino acids. The assay was immunoSEQ multiplex PCR, and TCRdb's table has in-frame clones only and misses some. This table has approximately 110,000 clones, around nine tenths appearing once. This chain connects TRBV5-4 to TRBJ2-5, with a possible D match to TRBD2 (5 bases). This sequence originates from a woman in her forties or fifties in good health. Sequencing used blood. The CDR3 sequence is CASSFHRGLETQYF. In nucleotides, the CDR3 is TGTGCCAGCAGCTTCCACCGGGGTTTAGAGACCCAGTACTTC.